Here is one T cell receptor beta chain with its context. Trimming at V came to 7 bases and at J to 5 bases, leaving 5 bases not matched to a gene. Germline-derived CDR1 and CDR2 are MDHEN and SYDVKM. The CDR3 is made up of 13 amino acids. Clones were read by immunoSEQ multiplex PCR, and TCRdb kept only the in-frame ones, dropping some. The sample holds a few hundred thousand clones, 87% seen once. This sample was taken from a study of blood T cell repertoires in COVID-19. Study details: Samples came from the United States, Italy and Spain, spanning acute and convalescent COVID-19.

The J gene is TRBJ1-2, the V gene TRBV28; TRBD1 aligns across 9 bases. Specimen: peripheral blood. The TCR comes from a woman aged 50 to 65 who had recovered from COVID-19. In DNA form, the CDR3 reads TGTGCCAGCAAACAGGGGGCGCGGTATGGCTACACCTTC. Protein product: CASKQGARYGYTF.